This TCR beta chain comes out of a study of cytomegalovirus exposure and HLA in healthy donors. Germline values: CDR1 MDHEN, CDR2 SYDVKM. CDR3 size: 14 residues. Trimming removed 2 bases from V and 4 bases from J, with 11 bases in between. PCR involved 60 Vbeta and 13 Jbeta primers. Repertoires were generated with immunoSEQ multiplex PCR, while TCRdb's copy carries only in-frame clones and drops some. This table holds 100,000 or so clones, about three fifths found once. Sequenced input: PBMCs. The rearrangement joins TRBV28 to TRBJ1-2; D unresolved. This TCR was sampled from a human donor in good health. The CDR3 coding sequence is TGTGCCAGCAGTTTAATTCGGTATGGCTATGGCTACACCTTC. This gives the protein CASSLIRYGYGYTF.